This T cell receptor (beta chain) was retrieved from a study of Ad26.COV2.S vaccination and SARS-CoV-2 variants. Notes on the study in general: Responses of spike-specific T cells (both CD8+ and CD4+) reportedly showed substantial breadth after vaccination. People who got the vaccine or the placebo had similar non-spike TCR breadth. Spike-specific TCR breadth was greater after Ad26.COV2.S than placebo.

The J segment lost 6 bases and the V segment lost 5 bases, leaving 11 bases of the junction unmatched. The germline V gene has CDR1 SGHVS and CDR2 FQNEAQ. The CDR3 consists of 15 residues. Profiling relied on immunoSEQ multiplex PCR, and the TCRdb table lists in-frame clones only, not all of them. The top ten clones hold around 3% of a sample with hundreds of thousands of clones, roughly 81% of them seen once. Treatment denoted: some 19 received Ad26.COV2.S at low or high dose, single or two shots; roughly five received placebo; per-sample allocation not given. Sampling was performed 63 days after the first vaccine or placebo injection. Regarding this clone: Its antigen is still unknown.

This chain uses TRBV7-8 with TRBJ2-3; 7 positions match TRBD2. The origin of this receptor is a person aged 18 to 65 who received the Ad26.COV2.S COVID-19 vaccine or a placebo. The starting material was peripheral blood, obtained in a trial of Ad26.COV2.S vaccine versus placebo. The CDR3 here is CASSLGVLAGDTQYF. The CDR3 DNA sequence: TGTGCCAGCAGCCTAGGGGTCTTAGCGGGTGATACGCAGTATTTT.